These T cell receptor beta chains were read from a single sample in a study of T-cell memory formation after mild COVID-19. TCRdb ran MiXCR on the 5' RACE reads and lists one entry per CDR3 protein. Of about 400,000 distinct CDR3 sequences listed, 24% are singletons. The sequencing sample was made of PBMCs or a T cell subset sorted from them (not recorded which). The source is an adult woman who had mild COVID-19 (a few samples of this study predate the infection). Cell type and time point are not known. CDR3s include the opening cysteine and the closing phenylalanine or tryptophan. A D gene is named only where the DNA matches it firmly. Clone size, where shown, is once, few, many, or a class for clones that have expanded.

j_gene,abundance,v_gene,d_gene,CDR3nt,CDR3aa
TRBJ1-4,few,TRBV2,NA,TGTGCCAGCAGTGGCGGGACGGTTGCAACTAATGAAAAACTGTTTTTT,CASSGGTVATNEKLFF
TRBJ2-5,few,TRBV9,NA,TGTGCCAGCTCGGACAGACCGGGAGAGACCCAGTACTTC,CASSDRPGETQYF
TRBJ2-1,NA,TRBV20-1,NA,TGCAGTGCTAGGACCTCGGGTTCCACGCGGAATGAGCAGTTCTTC,CSARTSGSTRNEQFF
TRBJ1-1,NA,TRBV7-6,TRBD1,TGTGCCAGCAGCACAAGAAGAGACAGGGTCACTGAAGCTTTCTTT,CASSTRRDRVTEAFF
TRBJ2-1,many,TRBV12-3/TRBV12-4,TRBD2,TGTGCCAGCAGTTTTACTAGCTCCGGGGGGACCGGTGAGCAGTTCTTC,CASSFTSSGGTGEQFF
TRBJ2-2,NA,TRBV11-2,TRBD2,TGTGCCAGCAGCTTAAGGGCTAGCGGGGGAACGAACACCGGGGAGCTGTTTTTT,CASSLRASGGTNTGELFF
TRBJ2-4,many,TRBV6-2/TRBV6-3,NA,TGTGCCAGCAGTGACCTTGGCATTCAGTACTTC,CASSDLGIQYF
TRBJ2-4,NA,TRBV12-3/TRBV12-4,NA,TGTGCCAGCAGTTCCCTCGGCGTTCAGTACTTC,CASSSLGVQYF
TRBJ1-1,NA,TRBV5-5,NA,TGTGCCAGCACCTTGGAGGCCGGAGAGAACACTGAAGCTTTCTTT,CASTLEAGENTEAFF
TRBJ1-1,NA,TRBV24-1,NA,TGTGCCACCAGTGATTCCGAAGGAAGGAACACTGAAGCTTTCTTT,CATSDSEGRNTEAFF
TRBJ2-1,NA,TRBV7-9,TRBD2,TGTGCCAGCAGCTCGGGACTAGCGGGAGGGATGCAGTTCTTC,CASSSGLAGGMQFF
TRBJ1-2,NA,TRBV7-8,NA,TGTGCCAGCAGCGCAGGGTCCGACAGGTCCTATTCGGGTTACACCTTC,CASSAGSDRSYSGYTF
TRBJ1-2,many,TRBV5-1,TRBD1,TGCGCCAGCAGCCACCCGGACAGGGGACCCCTCAACTATGGCTACACCTTC,CASSHPDRGPLNYGYTF
TRBJ1-3,NA,TRBV7-2,NA,TGTGCCAGCAGCTTAGGCGGGAGGGGTTTCACTGGAAACACCATATATTTT,CASSLGGRGFTGNTIYF
TRBJ1-6,NA,TRBV6-1,TRBD1,TGTGCCAGCAGTGAAGGGGGCAGGGGGGATTCACCCCTCCACTTT,CASSEGGRGDSPLHF
TRBJ2-1,few,TRBV5-6,NA,TGTGCCAGCAGCTTGAGGGACCGCGGACATGAGCAGTTCTTC,CASSLRDRGHEQFF
TRBJ1-6,NA,TRBV4-2,NA,TGTGCCAGCAGCCAGGCCGACAGCTATAATTCACCCCTCCACTTT,CASSQADSYNSPLHF
TRBJ1-2,NA,TRBV29-1,NA,TGCAGCGTTGGTGACAGAAACTATGGCTACACCTTC,CSVGDRNYGYTF
TRBJ2-3,NA,TRBV7-8,TRBD1,TGTGCCAGCAGCTTAGGACAGGGCAGGGGCACAGATACGCAGTATTTT,CASSLGQGRGTDTQYF
TRBJ2-1,NA,TRBV24-1,TRBD2,TGTGCCACCAGTGGCAAGGGACTAGCGGGGTCCTACAATGAGCAGTTCTTC,CATSGKGLAGSYNEQFF
TRBJ2-1,few,TRBV7-2,TRBD2,TGTGCCAGCAGCTTAAAGGAGACTAGCGAGCAGTTCTTC,CASSLKETSEQFF
TRBJ2-7,few,TRBV7-8,TRBD2,TGTGCCAGCAGCGGCCCACTAGCGGGGGCCTACGAGCAGTACTTC,CASSGPLAGAYEQYF
TRBJ2-1,many,TRBV12-3/TRBV12-4,TRBD2,TGTGCCACCAGTCCGGGACTAGCGGGAGGTTATGAGCAGTTCTTC,CATSPGLAGGYEQFF
TRBJ2-7,NA,TRBV3-1,NA,TGTGCCAGCAGCCAAGATTGGCAGGCAGCCAAGCAGTACTTC,CASSQDWQAAKQYF
TRBJ1-2,NA,TRBV7-2,TRBD1,TGTGCCAGCAGTTCCCCAGGAGACAGGGGGAACTATGGCTACACCTTC,CASSSPGDRGNYGYTF
TRBJ2-1,NA,TRBV12-3/TRBV12-4,TRBD2,TGTGCCAGCAGAATAAGCGGGGGGGCCAATGAGCAGTTCTTC,CASRISGGANEQFF
TRBJ2-7,NA,TRBV12-3/TRBV12-4,NA,TGTGCCAGCAGTTTAAACCCTTTCCAGGGTGGCGAGCAGTACTTC,CASSLNPFQGGEQYF
TRBJ2-7,NA,TRBV7-9,TRBD1,TGTGCCAGCAGCCCATCAGGGGGCGGTCATATGTACGAGCAGTACTTC,CASSPSGGGHMYEQYF
TRBJ2-3,few,TRBV4-2,NA,TGTGCCAGCAGCCCCCTCGGCCAAGGGGGTCCTACAGATACGCAGTATTTT,CASSPLGQGGPTDTQYF
TRBJ2-3,few,TRBV7-2,NA,TGTGCCAGCAGCCTGGGGGCGGTTAGCACAGATACGCAGTATTTT,CASSLGAVSTDTQYF
TRBJ2-5,few,TRBV29-1,TRBD2,TGCAGCGTTGGCGTGGCATCCGGGACCACCTGGGGAGGGGCCCAGTACTTC,CSVGVASGTTWGGAQYF